These T cell receptor beta chains were read from a single sample in a study of OX40 agonist ivuxolimab in advanced cancers. The method was immunoSEQ multiplex PCR; TCRdb's version includes in-frame clones alone and lacks a portion of them. The sample includes nearly 80,000 clones, 90% of them seen just once. This sample comprised CD4+ or CD8+ T cells sorted from blood, obtained in a trial of the OX40 agonist ivuxolimab. The source is an adult with an advanced solid tumor such as melanoma, head and neck, liver or kidney cancer. The CDR3 runs from the conserved cysteine through the conserved F or W. Fields, in order: D gene, V gene, clone size, J gene, CDR3 DNA, CDR3 protein. D genes are given only for firm matches. The listing skips clone size in some rows; elsewhere it reads once, few, many or a size class.

>TRBD2|TRBV5-5|once|TRBJ2-1
TGTGCCAGCAGCTTGCCTGCTGTAGCGGGGCCTTACAATGAGCAGTTCTTC
CASSLPAVAGPYNEQFF
>.|TRBV29-1|.|TRBJ2-2
TGCAGCGTTGATGGGGGGCAATGGGCCGGGGAGCTGTTTTTT
CSVDGGQWAGELFF
>TRBD1|TRBV19|once|TRBJ1-2
TGTGCCAGTAGTAGAGATGGGACAGGGAAACACTATGGCTACACCTTC
CASSRDGTGKHYGYTF
>TRBD1|TRBV5-1|.|TRBJ1-2
TGCGCCAGCAGCTCGGACAGGGGGGGTGGCTACACCTTC
CASSSDRGGGYTF
>TRBD1|TRBV28|few|TRBJ1-4
TGTGCCAGCAGTTTATCCGGACACAGGGGGCGGGAAAAACTGTTTTTT
CASSLSGHRGREKLFF
>.|TRBV29-1|.|TRBJ2-2
TGCAGCGTTATCTTGCACGGGCCGGGAACCGGGGAGCTGTTTTTT
CSVILHGPGTGELFF
>TRBD1|TRBV7-2|.|TRBJ1-6
TGTGCCAGCAGCCCGGGACAGGGGGACTCACCCCTCCACTTT
CASSPGQGDSPLHF
>TRBD1|TRBV6-1|.|TRBJ1-6
TGTGCCAGCAGTCAAGGAGTTGGGACAGGGTATTTTTCACCCCTCCACTTT
CASSQGVGTGYFSPLHF
>.|TRBV10-1|few|TRBJ2-1
TGCGCCAGCAGTGAGTGGCGGGGGCAATACAATGAGCAGTTCTTC
CASSEWRGQYNEQFF
>.|TRBV30|.|TRBJ1-3
TGTGCCTGGAGTGATTTTGGACAAAGCTCTGGAAACACCATATATTTT
CAWSDFGQSSGNTIYF
>.|TRBV5-4|once|TRBJ1-2
TGTGCCAGCAGCTTGGGAGGCGTTGGGGGCTACACCTTC
CASSLGGVGGYTF
>.|TRBV6-6|.|TRBJ2-3
TGTGCCAGCAGTTACTCCCAGAGCACAGATACGCAGTATTTT
CASSYSQSTDTQYF
>.|TRBV18|.|TRBJ2-7
TGTGCCAGCTCACCCCCTGAGGGGGACGGGGCCTACGATCAGTACTTC
CASSPPEGDGAYDQYF
>.|TRBV10-1|.|TRBJ2-5
TGCGCCAGCAGTGATGGGTCGAAACAGGGTTTGAAGACCCAGTACTTC
CASSDGSKQGLKTQYF
>TRBD2|TRBV7-9|.|TRBJ2-7
TGTGCCAGCAGCTTCGATCGAGCGGGGTCGCAGTACTTC
CASSFDRAGSQYF
>TRBD2|TRBV9|.|TRBJ2-7
TGTGCCAGCAGCCCTAGCGTAGCGGGGGGGAACGAGCAGTACTTC
CASSPSVAGGNEQYF
>.|TRBV5-1|.|TRBJ1-1
TGCGCCAGCAGCTTCTCGGGGGAGAACACTGAAGCTTTCTTT
CASSFSGENTEAFF
>TRBD1|TRBV18|.|TRBJ2-5
TGTGCCAGCTCACCAAGGACAGGGGTTCCCCAAGAGACCCAGTACTTC
CASSPRTGVPQETQYF
>.|TRBV10-2|.|TRBJ2-1
TGCGCCAGCAGACTAAACTTTGGAGAGGTACGGAATGAGCAGTTCTTC
CASRLNFGEVRNEQFF
>.|TRBV25-1|.|TRBJ2-7
TGTGCCAGCAGTGAACGAGGGGGGGGCTACGAGCAGTACTTC
CASSERGGGYEQYF
>.|TRBV10-1|.|TRBJ2-2
TGCGCCAGCGGCCGGACTATGAACACCGGGGAGCTGTTTTTT
CASGRTMNTGELFF
>.|TRBV19|few|TRBJ1-2
TGTGCCAGTAGTACACTCACTTATGGCTACACCTTC
CASSTLTYGYTF
>.|TRBV5-1|.|TRBJ2-3
TGCGCCAGCACAGAGGCTAGCACAGATACGCAGTATTTT
CASTEASTDTQYF
>.|TRBV30|once|TRBJ1-2
TGTGCCTGGAAAAACAGGCGCTACTATGGCTACACCTTC
CAWKNRRYYGYTF
>TRBD2|TRBV7-2|.|TRBJ2-1
TGTGCCAGCAGCTTAGCGGGGGGGGATGAGCAGTTCTTC
CASSLAGGDEQFF
>TRBD2|TRBV11-2|.|TRBJ2-1
TGTGCCAGCAGAGGAGTGCGGGGGGAGTCCAATGAGCAGTTCTTC
CASRGVRGESNEQFF
>.|TRBV19|.|TRBJ1-4
TGTGCCAGTAGTATATTCGACAAGTCCTTTAATGAAAAACTGTTTTTT
CASSIFDKSFNEKLFF
>.|TRBV2|once|TRBJ2-1
TGTGCCAGCAGTTCAACCGGGACCGTATACAATGAGCAGTTCTTC
CASSSTGTVYNEQFF
>.|TRBV19|once|TRBJ1-2
TGTGCCAGTAGTATCCCGGGGCAGCCCTATGGCTACACCTTC
CASSIPGQPYGYTF
>.|TRBV19|once|TRBJ1-1
TGTGCCAGTAGTATGAACACGAACACTGAAGCTTTCTTT
CASSMNTNTEAFF
>.|TRBV5-4|few|TRBJ1-1
TGTGCCAGCAGCTTGGCCCTAGGGGCAGGGAACACTGAAGCTTTCTTT
CASSLALGAGNTEAFF
>TRBD1|TRBV7-2|.|TRBJ1-1
TGTGCCAGCAGCACACAGGGGTGGGGGAACACTGAAGCTTTCTTT
CASSTQGWGNTEAFF
>TRBD2|TRBV5-4|.|TRBJ2-3
TGTGCCAGCAGTCTAGCGGGGGGACGCACAGATACGCAGTATTTT
CASSLAGGRTDTQYF
>TRBD1|TRBV5-4|.|TRBJ2-1
TGTGCCAGCAGCTTGGAGCCGGGACAGGGGATGTTCTACAATGAGCAGTTCTTC
CASSLEPGQGMFYNEQFF
>.|TRBV5-4|.|TRBJ2-3
TGTGCCAGCAGCTTGGCGGGTTACATCACAGATACGCAGTATTTT
CASSLAGYITDTQYF
>TRBD2|TRBV14|.|TRBJ2-3
TGTGCCACAAAGCGGGGGTTTAGCACAGATACGCAGTATTTT
CATKRGFSTDTQYF
>.|TRBV25-1|.|TRBJ2-3
TGTGCCAGCAGTGAATGGGAGTACAGTACGCAGTATTTT
CASSEWEYSTQYF
>.|TRBV7-9|.|TRBJ1-1
TGTGCCAGCAGTCCCTCGGGAAATCCTGAAGCTTTCTTT
CASSPSGNPEAFF
>TRBD1|TRBV7-9|.|TRBJ1-4
TGTGCCAGCAGCCGGGCAGGGGGCCATGAAAAACTGTTTTTT
CASSRAGGHEKLFF
>.|TRBV5-1|.|TRBJ2-6
TGCGCCAGCAGCCCGCCTAACTCTGGGGCCAACGTCCTGACTTTC
CASSPPNSGANVLTF
>TRBD2|TRBV2|.|TRBJ2-5
TGTGCCAGCACCCTTTCAAGACTAGCGGGGGCCCGGGGGCAAGAGACCCAGTACTTC
CASTLSRLAGARGQETQYF
>.|TRBV7-9|.|TRBJ1-1
TGTGCCAGCAGTAGGGGAAAGAACACTGAAGCTTTCTTT
CASSRGKNTEAFF
>TRBD1|TRBV18|.|TRBJ1-5
TGTGCCAGCTCACTCCAGGGGGCCAGCAATCAGCCCCAGCATTTT
CASSLQGASNQPQHF
>.|TRBV13|.|TRBJ2-2
TGTGCCAGCAGCCCCCTCCGGGTAGGGACCGGGGAGCTGTTTTTT
CASSPLRVGTGELFF
>.|TRBV19|.|TRBJ1-1
TGTGCCAGTAGTAATCCCGGGACCTTAAACACTGAAGCTTTCTTT
CASSNPGTLNTEAFF